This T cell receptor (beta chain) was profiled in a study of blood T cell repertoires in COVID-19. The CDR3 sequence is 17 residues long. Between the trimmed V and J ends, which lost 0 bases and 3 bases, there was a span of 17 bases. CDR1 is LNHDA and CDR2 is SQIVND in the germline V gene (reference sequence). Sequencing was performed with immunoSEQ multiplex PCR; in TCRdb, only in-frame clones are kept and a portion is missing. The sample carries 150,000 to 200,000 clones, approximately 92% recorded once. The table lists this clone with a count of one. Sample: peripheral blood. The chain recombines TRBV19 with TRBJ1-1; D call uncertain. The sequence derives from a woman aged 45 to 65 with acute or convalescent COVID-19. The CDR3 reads CASSIDLRLEWDTEAFF. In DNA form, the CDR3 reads TGTGCCAGTAGTATAGATCTCCGACTGGAATGGGACACTGAAGCTTTCTTT.